The source of this T cell receptor (beta chain) is a study of T cells expressing NK-cell markers. Study background: Sorted CD3+CD56+NKG2C+, CD3+CD56+NKG2C- and CD3+CD56-NKG2C+ T cells provided the TCR beta repertoires. General observations from the study: The same clonotypes also predominated in the CD3+CD56-NKG2C+ fraction of several donors. Clones of NKG2C+ T cells that had expanded were of unclear HCMV specificity.

To note about this clonotype: Its specificity is unknown.

TCRdb reprocessed the 5' RACE reads, with one entry per CDR3 protein and no DNA. This listing includes under 500,000 distinct CDR3 sequences. The CDR3 contains 12 residues. The germline CDR1 and CDR2 sequences are LGHNA and YNFKEQ. The chain is built from TRBV4-2 and TRBJ1-5. The sequencing sample was made of blood T cells: a sorted CD56 or NKG2C T cell subset, CD4+ or CD8+ T cells, or bulk PBMC T cells (not recorded which). The clonotype comes from a woman aged 18 to 69 in good health. CDR3: CASSRPNQPQHF.